This TCR beta chain was captured by sequencing in a study of blood T cells in healthy people across ages. Samples had at least 6.5 million PBMCs isolated from them. Of note for this clonotype: Its antigen is not identified.

Study results and limitations: Long-lived donors had more naive CD4+ cells and higher diversity than aged donors. Strongly correlated with naive T cell percentage was TCR beta diversity.

A second PCR, run for roughly 7 to 11 cycles, used a sample-barcoded 5' primer plus a J-beta primer mix. Using its own MiXCR run on the 5' RACE reads, TCRdb lists one record per CDR3 protein. This sample yields hundreds of thousands of distinct CDR3 sequences, of which approximately 60% are seen a single time; roughly 26% belongs to the top ten. Sequenced input: blood. The receptor was isolated from a man aged 40-49 years in good health.

Written as DNA, the CDR3 is TGTGCCAGCACCCCCGGGACAGACTTTTACGAGCAGTACTTC. It is translated as CASTPGTDFYEQYF. The chain is built from TRBV27 and TRBJ2-7; TRBD1 matches at 7 bases. Germline V gene lookup returns CDR1 MNHEY and CDR2 SMNVEV (reference sequence). This CDR3 is built from 14 residues. The V segment lost 7 bases and the J segment 4 bases; nucleotides outside the gene matches: 10.